Presented here are 9 T cell receptor beta chains from one specimen sequenced in a study of vaccination and CD4 T cells after COVID-19 (dated by TCRdb to between 2020 and 2023). The sample's treatment or condition label is to be understood as: 10-day PBMC culture with coronavirus spike peptide pools or control peptides (ViraFEST assay). The library was prepared using PCR. Sequenced using an Illumina iSeq 100. At the Johns Hopkins FTIC core, DNA from the cultured CD4+ T cells underwent TCR sequencing with the Oncomine TCR Beta short-read assay. The public sequencing data were trimmed at Q25 with fastp and processed into clonotypes with MiXCR by TCRdb, which kept only in-frame beta chains. Every distinct CDR3 protein forms one entry, paired with its most common genes and DNA. Within this sample are under 20,000 distinct CDR3 sequences, with 80% of them counted one time only. The ten largest clones take up 17% of the sample.

These receptors' antigens are unknown. Sequenced material: CD4+ T cells from blood, cultured in vitro, taken after SARS-CoV-2 vaccination. The receptors come from a human donor who received a COVID-19 vaccine.

For the CDR3, the DNA is TGTGCCACCAGCAGAGACAGCCACAATGAGCAGTTCTTC. This sequence encodes CATSRDSHNEQFF. V is TRBV15 and J is TRBJ2-1; D gene uncertain. Germline loops: CDR1 LNHNV, CDR2 YYDKDF (reference sequence). The CDR3 contains 13 residues. V gave up 0 bases and J gave up 5 bases, with 5 bases separating them.

The rearrangement joins TRBV6-1 to TRBJ1-2; 7 nucleotides agree with TRBD1. From germline, CDR1 is MNHNS and CDR2 SASEGT. Trimming took 7 bases from V and 3 from J; bases not matched to a gene: 11. The CDR3 is 15 residues long. CDR3 nucleotide sequence: TGTGCCAGCAACTTAGGGGGCGGAGGAGACTATGGCTACACCTTC. As protein: CASNLGGGGDYGYTF.

In DNA form, the CDR3 reads TGCAGTGCTAGGGTCCAGTTGGGGGGGATCGACTACGAGCAGTACTTC. As protein: CSARVQLGGIDYEQYF. V is TRBV20-1 and J is TRBJ2-7, with 7 bases lining up with TRBD2. This CDR3 is built from 16 residues. From germline, CDR1 is DFQATT and CDR2 SNEGSKA (reference sequence). The trim removed 3 bases at V and 3 bases at J, leaving 14 bases unmatched.

This clonotype was counted a few times. The rearrangement joins TRBV6-1 to TRBJ1-5; 8 bases map to TRBD1. The CDR3 runs to 15 residues. J gave up 3 bases and V 6 bases, and 7 bases lay outside the gene matches. Germline lookup yields CDR1 MNHNS and CDR2 SASEGT. CDR3 sequence: CASRPGQGVNQPQHF. The CDR3 DNA follows: TGTGCCAGCAGACCTGGACAGGGAGTCAATCAGCCCCAGCATTTT.

The chain carries TRBV2 and TRBJ2-7; D may be TRBD1 or TRBD2 (5 bases each). Trimming removed 0 bases from V and 7 bases from J, with 16 bases in between. Germline-derived CDR1 and CDR2 are SNHLY and FYNNEI. This CDR3 is built from 15 residues. The CDR3 is CASSEARGSSIEQYF. The DNA for the CDR3 is TGTGCCAGCAGTGAAGCGAGGGGCAGTTCTATTGAGCAGTACTTC. The variable domain in full, completed from reference TRBV2 and TRBJ2-7, reads EPEVTQTPSHQVTQMGQEVILRCVPISNHLYFYWYRQILGQKVEFLVSFYNNEISEKSEIFDDQFSVERPDGSNFTLKIRSTKLEDSAMYFCASSEARGSSIEQYFGPGTRLTVT.

This chain links TRBV30 with TRBJ2-3; D uncertain. Germline loops: CDR1 GTSNPN, CDR2 SVGIG (reference sequence). V was shortened by 0 bases and J by 5 bases, with 6 bases between the two germline ends. The CDR3 consists of 12 residues. CDR3 nucleotide sequence: TGTGCCTGGAGTGTAACGGGAGATACGCAGTATTTT. Protein: CAWSVTGDTQYF.

This chain joins TRBV7-3 and TRBJ2-7; 8 nucleotides line up with TRBD2. Trimming removed 5 bases from V and 0 bases from J; junction bases left unmatched: 3. This CDR3 has 14 amino acids. Germline V gene data show CDR1 as SGHTA and CDR2 as FQGTGA. DNA of the CDR3: TGTGCCAGCAGCCCGGGGGGGAGCTCCTACGAGCAGTACTTC. Amino acids: CASSPGGSSYEQYF.

The gene calls are TRBV7-2 and TRBJ2-3; 10 nucleotides align to TRBD2. CDR1 and CDR2 (germline): SGHTA, FQGNSA. V was clipped by 3 bases and J by 6 bases; unmatched bases: 9. This CDR3 region has 16 residues. The CDR3 loop reads CASSFTSGEPGDTQYF. The CDR3 coding sequence is TGTGCCAGCAGCTTTACTAGCGGGGAGCCCGGGGATACGCAGTATTTT.

The genes are TRBV5-1 and TRBJ2-6; 8 bases map to TRBD1. CDR1 is SGHRS, CDR2 YFSETQ, per germline. Trimming removed 3 bases from V and 2 bases from J; junction bases left unmatched: 13. There are 19 residues in the CDR3. The CDR3 is CASSSTGAPTPPGANVLTF. CDR3 DNA sequence: TGCGCCAGCAGCTCGACAGGGGCGCCTACGCCGCCTGGGGCCAACGTCCTGACTTTC.